This T cell receptor (beta chain) stems from a study of blood T cell repertoires in COVID-19. Assay: immunoSEQ multiplex PCR; the TCRdb copy retains only in-frame clones and omits some. This sample has some 250,000 clones, with 65% to 90% found just once. Trimming removed 0 bases from V and 1 base from J; junction bases left unmatched: 7. Germline CDR1 is SGHKS and CDR2 is YYEKEE (reference sequence). There are 17 residues in the CDR3. This sequence joins TRBV5-5 and TRBJ1-1, with TRBD1 matching 9 bases. Input material: peripheral blood. This TCR derives from a woman aged 55 to 70 with active or convalescent COVID-19. CDR3 protein: CASSLAPQGARNTEAFF. CDR3 coding DNA: TGTGCCAGCAGCTTGGCCCCACAGGGGGCGAGGAACACTGAAGCTTTCTTT.